These T cell receptor beta chains were read from a single sample in a study of control samples from healthy donors and cancer patients. Libraries were prepared by immunoSEQ multiplex PCR; TCRdb keeps only in-frame clonotypes and omits some of them. The table has roughly 120,000 clones, approximately 94% seen once. The source material was PBMCs. The receptors originated from a man aged 45-60 years with head and neck cancer. The CDR3 runs from the conserved cysteine through the conserved F or W. Each record gives: V gene, J gene, CDR3 length, clone size, D gene, CDR3 protein, CDR3 DNA. D genes are given only for firm matches. Part of the rows lack a size; the others show once, few, many or a class for expanded clones.

V: TRBV28
J: TRBJ1-4
length: 13
size: NA
D: TRBD1
CDR3: CASKGTGDEKLFF
DNA: TGTGCCAGCAAAGGGACAGGAGATGAAAAACTGTTTTTT

V: TRBV28
J: TRBJ1-6
length: 16
size: once
D: TRBD1
CDR3: CASSSTGTGGNSPLHF
DNA: TGTGCCAGCAGCTCTACCGGGACAGGGGGGAATTCACCCCTCCACTTT

V: TRBV29-1
J: TRBJ1-1
length: 10
size: NA
D: NA
CDR3: CSVEDTEAFF
DNA: TGCAGCGTTGAAGATACTGAAGCTTTCTTT

V: TRBV6-6
J: TRBJ1-5
length: 13
size: NA
D: NA
CDR3: CASSSTGSQPQHF
DNA: TGTGCCAGCAGTTCTACAGGGAGTCAGCCCCAGCATTTT

V: TRBV7-2
J: TRBJ1-3
length: 15
size: NA
D: TRBD1
CDR3: CASSLGYRGGNTIYF
DNA: TGTGCCAGCAGCTTAGGATACAGGGGCGGAAACACCATATATTTT

V: TRBV18
J: TRBJ1-2
length: 15
size: NA
D: NA
CDR3: CASSEAAQANYGYTF
DNA: TGTGCCAGCTCAGAGGCAGCCCAAGCTAACTATGGCTACACCTTC

V: TRBV4-2
J: TRBJ1-3
length: 16
size: NA
D: NA
CDR3: CASSQDRSQSGNTIYF
DNA: TGTGCCAGCAGCCAAGACAGGTCTCAGTCTGGAAACACCATATATTTT

V: TRBV7-6
J: TRBJ2-3
length: 17
size: NA
D: TRBD1
CDR3: CASSFLRDRGSTDTQYF
DNA: TGTGCCAGCAGCTTCCTCCGGGACAGGGGGAGCACAGATACGCAGTATTTT

V: TRBV29-1
J: TRBJ1-4
length: 12
size: NA
D: TRBD1
CDR3: CSVEGQGEKLFF
DNA: TGCAGCGTTGAGGGACAGGGTGAAAAACTGTTTTTT

V: TRBV18
J: TRBJ2-7
length: 12
size: NA
D: NA
CDR3: CASSPSSYEQYF
DNA: TGTGCCAGCTCACCATCCTCTTACGAGCAGTACTTC

V: TRBV14
J: TRBJ2-5
length: 18
size: NA
D: NA
CDR3: CASSQERRESWSRGTQYF
DNA: TGTGCCAGCAGCCAAGAAAGGAGGGAATCGTGGTCAAGGGGGACCCAGTACTTC

V: TRBV7-3
J: TRBJ2-1
length: 14
size: NA
D: NA
CDR3: CASSLDSSYNEQFF
DNA: TGTGCCAGCAGCTTGGACAGTTCCTACAATGAGCAGTTCTTC

V: TRBV5-1
J: TRBJ1-4
length: 15
size: NA
D: NA
CDR3: CASRSTAATNEKLFF
DNA: TGCGCCAGCAGATCCACAGCTGCAACTAATGAAAAACTGTTTTTT

V: TRBV4-2
J: TRBJ1-3
length: 16
size: NA
D: NA
CDR3: CASSQVEGSGGNTIYF
DNA: TGTGCCAGCAGCCAAGTGGAGGGATCGGGTGGAAACACCATATATTTT